A selection of T cell receptor beta chains follows, all from one sample in a study of human T cells and chemical hapten exposure. One entry per CDR3 protein results from TCRdb running MiXCR on the RACE reads. This sample has 120,000 or so distinct CDR3 sequences, with about 11% found just once. The input for sequencing was whole blood, taken in connection with sensitization to the hapten diphenylcyclopropenone (DPC). These receptors were collected from a woman between 45 and 65 years old with alopecia areata. Some clones in this sample may be carry-over from other donors' samples. The CDR3 runs from the conserved cysteine through the conserved F or W. Fields, in order: D gene, J gene, V gene, clone size, CDR3 DNA, CDR3 protein. A D gene is named only where the DNA matches it firmly. Rows may omit the clone size; those that give it use once, few, many or a size class.

d_gene: NA
j_gene: TRBJ2-1
v_gene: TRBV14
abundance: many
CDR3nt: TGTGCCAGCAGCCAAGGGTCATTGAGGGGACGCTACAATGAGCAGTTCTTC
CDR3aa: CASSQGSLRGRYNEQFF

d_gene: NA
j_gene: TRBJ2-6
v_gene: TRBV6-5
abundance: NA
CDR3nt: TGTGCCAGCAGGAGTATCGACGTCCTGACTTTC
CDR3aa: CASRSIDVLTF

d_gene: NA
j_gene: TRBJ2-5
v_gene: TRBV5-6
abundance: NA
CDR3nt: TGTGCCAGCAGAACCCACGGCGGCGGGACCCAGTACTTC
CDR3aa: CASRTHGGGTQYF

d_gene: NA
j_gene: TRBJ1-2
v_gene: TRBV3-1
abundance: few
CDR3nt: TGTGCCAGCAGCCCGTCCGGGGGGCGCGAAAACTATGGCTACACCTTC
CDR3aa: CASSPSGGRENYGYTF

d_gene: NA
j_gene: TRBJ2-2
v_gene: TRBV27
abundance: few
CDR3nt: TGTGCCAGCAGCTTCATCGACTGGTCGAGCGGTCCCGGGGAGCTGTTTTTT
CDR3aa: CASSFIDWSSGPGELFF

d_gene: NA
j_gene: TRBJ2-3
v_gene: TRBV24-1
abundance: NA
CDR3nt: TGTGCCACCAGTTCACCAGATACGCAGTATTTT
CDR3aa: CATSSPDTQYF

d_gene: TRBD1
j_gene: TRBJ1-1
v_gene: TRBV12-3/TRBV12-4
abundance: few
CDR3nt: TGTGCCAGCAGTTTTAGGAGCGGACAGGGAGAAGCTTTCTTT
CDR3aa: CASSFRSGQGEAFF

d_gene: NA
j_gene: TRBJ2-5
v_gene: TRBV5-1
abundance: NA
CDR3nt: TGCGCCAGCAGCTTGAACGGCGAGACCCAGTACTTC
CDR3aa: CASSLNGETQYF

d_gene: NA
j_gene: TRBJ2-3
v_gene: TRBV5-1
abundance: few
CDR3nt: TGCGCCAGCAGTCCGAAGGACACAATTAGCACAGATACGCAGTATTTT
CDR3aa: CASSPKDTISTDTQYF

d_gene: NA
j_gene: TRBJ1-2
v_gene: TRBV12-3/TRBV12-4
abundance: NA
CDR3nt: TGTGCCAGCAGTTTAGCGCTCTCTGGCTACACCTTC
CDR3aa: CASSLALSGYTF

d_gene: NA
j_gene: TRBJ1-1
v_gene: TRBV6-2/TRBV6-3
abundance: NA
CDR3nt: TGTGCCAGCAGTCCCCGGGGAGGAGGGGAAGCTTTCTTT
CDR3aa: CASSPRGGGEAFF

d_gene: TRBD1
j_gene: TRBJ1-6
v_gene: TRBV12-3/TRBV12-4
abundance: few
CDR3nt: TGTGCCAGCAGTCAACAGGGGTCTTATTCACCCCTCCACTTT
CDR3aa: CASSQQGSYSPLHF

d_gene: NA
j_gene: TRBJ1-1
v_gene: TRBV7-9
abundance: many
CDR3nt: TGTGCCAGCAGCCCTTCCTTTCTATCCGGGGGTACATTTTCGAACACTGAAGCTTTCTTT
CDR3aa: CASSPSFLSGGTFSNTEAFF

d_gene: NA
j_gene: TRBJ2-4
v_gene: TRBV12-3/TRBV12-4
abundance: few
CDR3nt: TGTGCCAGCAGTTTAGGGACTTTAAACATTCAGTACTTC
CDR3aa: CASSLGTLNIQYF

d_gene: NA
j_gene: TRBJ1-2
v_gene: TRBV20-1
abundance: few
CDR3nt: TGCAGTGCTAGAGATCAGGCGGTAAACTATGGCTACACCTTC
CDR3aa: CSARDQAVNYGYTF

d_gene: NA
j_gene: TRBJ2-1
v_gene: TRBV20-1
abundance: many
CDR3nt: TGCAGTGCTATCCAACTAGAGTACAATGAGCAGTTCTTC
CDR3aa: CSAIQLEYNEQFF

d_gene: NA
j_gene: TRBJ2-5
v_gene: TRBV10-3
abundance: many
CDR3nt: TGTGCCATCAGGGACGGGACTCAAGAGACCCAGTACTTC
CDR3aa: CAIRDGTQETQYF

d_gene: NA
j_gene: TRBJ1-1
v_gene: TRBV20-1
abundance: many
CDR3nt: TGCAGTGCTAGAGATATGGGCCGCGGGACAACTGAAGCTTTCTTT
CDR3aa: CSARDMGRGTTEAFF

d_gene: TRBD1
j_gene: TRBJ1-4
v_gene: TRBV3-1
abundance: NA
CDR3nt: TGTGCCAGCAGCTCATGGGACAGGGGGGATGAAAAACTGTTTTTT
CDR3aa: CASSSWDRGDEKLFF

d_gene: TRBD1
j_gene: TRBJ2-7
v_gene: TRBV15
abundance: many
CDR3nt: TGTGCCACCAGCAGAGAAAGTGTCGGGACAGGGGGGTACGAGCAGTACTTC
CDR3aa: CATSRESVGTGGYEQYF

d_gene: TRBD2
j_gene: TRBJ2-3
v_gene: TRBV20-1
abundance: many
CDR3nt: TGCAGTGCTGCCCCGTCTAGCGGGAGAGCAGATACGCAGTATTTT
CDR3aa: CSAAPSSGRADTQYF

d_gene: NA
j_gene: TRBJ1-1
v_gene: TRBV10-3
abundance: many
CDR3nt: TGTGCCATCCAATCCAGCCCGAACACTGAAGCTTTCTTT
CDR3aa: CAIQSSPNTEAFF

d_gene: NA
j_gene: TRBJ2-7
v_gene: TRBV11-2
abundance: many
CDR3nt: TGTGCCAGCAGCTTCGGGGGAAACTACGAGCAGTACTTC
CDR3aa: CASSFGGNYEQYF

d_gene: NA
j_gene: TRBJ1-2
v_gene: TRBV27
abundance: few
CDR3nt: TGTGCCAGCAGTTTCGGTGGGGGTCTACGGGGCTACACCTTC
CDR3aa: CASSFGGGLRGYTF

d_gene: NA
j_gene: TRBJ1-1
v_gene: TRBV7-2
abundance: NA
CDR3nt: TGTGCCAGCAGCCCTGTTCTATCTGAAGCTTTCTTT
CDR3aa: CASSPVLSEAFF

d_gene: NA
j_gene: TRBJ2-5
v_gene: TRBV5-1
abundance: NA
CDR3nt: TGCGCCAGCAGCAATACGGAGACCCAGTACTTC
CDR3aa: CASSNTETQYF

d_gene: NA
j_gene: TRBJ2-3
v_gene: TRBV7-2
abundance: many
CDR3nt: TGTGCCAGCAGCTTTACAGCTAGCACAGATACGCAGTATTTT
CDR3aa: CASSFTASTDTQYF

d_gene: TRBD1
j_gene: TRBJ1-2
v_gene: TRBV7-9
abundance: NA
CDR3nt: TGTGCCAGCAGCTTAGCCCCCGACAGGGTCTACACCTTC
CDR3aa: CASSLAPDRVYTF

d_gene: TRBD1
j_gene: TRBJ2-1
v_gene: TRBV5-1
abundance: few
CDR3nt: TGCGCCAGCAGCTTCGGGGACAGGGGGCTCGATGAGCAGTTCTTC
CDR3aa: CASSFGDRGLDEQFF

d_gene: NA
j_gene: TRBJ1-2
v_gene: TRBV12-3/TRBV12-4
abundance: few
CDR3nt: TGTGCCAGCAGTTTAGGGTCAGGGTCTGGCTACACCTTC
CDR3aa: CASSLGSGSGYTF

d_gene: NA
j_gene: TRBJ2-1
v_gene: TRBV4-2
abundance: many
CDR3nt: TGTGCCAGCAGCCTCCAATCCGGGACAAAAGGGGAGCAGTTCTTC
CDR3aa: CASSLQSGTKGEQFF

d_gene: TRBD2
j_gene: TRBJ2-1
v_gene: TRBV2
abundance: NA
CDR3nt: TGTGCCAGCAGCCCCAGGACTAGCGGGGGGGCCGGGTTCTTC
CDR3aa: CASSPRTSGGAGFF

d_gene: NA
j_gene: TRBJ2-2
v_gene: TRBV29-1
abundance: NA
CDR3nt: TGCAGCGTTGTAAACGATAGGGGGGAGCTGTTTTTT
CDR3aa: CSVVNDRGELFF

d_gene: TRBD2
j_gene: TRBJ2-1
v_gene: TRBV4-3
abundance: few
CDR3nt: TGCGCCAGCAGCCAAGAAGGGCCGGGCGGGAGCGATGAGCAGTTCTTC
CDR3aa: CASSQEGPGGSDEQFF

d_gene: NA
j_gene: TRBJ1-4
v_gene: TRBV20-1
abundance: many
CDR3nt: TGCAGTGCTAGGTCAACGGCCAATGAAAAACTGTTTTTT
CDR3aa: CSARSTANEKLFF

d_gene: NA
j_gene: TRBJ2-1
v_gene: TRBV14
abundance: few
CDR3nt: TGTGCCAGCAGCCCAAGATCGGGTTTGTATGAGCAGTTCTTC
CDR3aa: CASSPRSGLYEQFF

d_gene: TRBD2
j_gene: TRBJ2-3
v_gene: TRBV5-1
abundance: many
CDR3nt: TGTGCCAGCAGCCGCGGACTAGCGGGGACAGATACGCAGTATTTT
CDR3aa: CASSRGLAGTDTQYF

d_gene: NA
j_gene: TRBJ2-1
v_gene: TRBV6-5
abundance: many
CDR3nt: TGTGCCAGCAGCCTTAGCGGAGGACCCCCCACAAGGGAGCAGTTCTTC
CDR3aa: CASSLSGGPPTREQFF

d_gene: TRBD2
j_gene: TRBJ2-1
v_gene: TRBV24-1
abundance: many
CDR3nt: TGTGCCACCAGTGATCAGCGGGGGAACAATGAGCAGTTCTTC
CDR3aa: CATSDQRGNNEQFF

d_gene: NA
j_gene: TRBJ1-2
v_gene: TRBV2
abundance: NA
CDR3nt: TGTGCCAGCAGTTTCCTACCGACAGAAGGAGGACGGAAGGATTTC
CDR3aa: CASSFLPTEGGRKDF

d_gene: TRBD1
j_gene: TRBJ1-5
v_gene: TRBV20-1
abundance: NA
CDR3nt: TGCAGTGCTAGAGAAGGTGGGACAGCTGGGGGTCAGCCCCAGCATTTT
CDR3aa: CSAREGGTAGGQPQHF

d_gene: NA
j_gene: TRBJ2-4
v_gene: TRBV29-1
abundance: many
CDR3nt: TGCAGCGTTGAGGGGGGAGATAGCATTCAGTACTTC
CDR3aa: CSVEGGDSIQYF

d_gene: NA
j_gene: TRBJ1-5
v_gene: TRBV12-3/TRBV12-4
abundance: NA
CDR3nt: TGTGCCAGCAGTCCCGAGGAGATGCTCGGGAAGCCCCAGCATTTT
CDR3aa: CASSPEEMLGKPQHF

d_gene: TRBD2
j_gene: TRBJ2-3
v_gene: TRBV24-1
abundance: few
CDR3nt: TGTGCCACCTCTCCTAGCGGAAGCACAGATACGCAGTATTTT
CDR3aa: CATSPSGSTDTQYF

d_gene: NA
j_gene: TRBJ2-7
v_gene: TRBV5-1
abundance: few
CDR3nt: TGCGCCAGCAGTTCGCTCAGGGGCCACGAGCAGTACTTC
CDR3aa: CASSSLRGHEQYF

d_gene: NA
j_gene: TRBJ2-2
v_gene: TRBV6-5
abundance: few
CDR3nt: TGTGCCAGCAGTTATTTCCCGACAGCGAACACCGGGGAGCTGTTTTTT
CDR3aa: CASSYFPTANTGELFF

d_gene: NA
j_gene: TRBJ1-1
v_gene: TRBV10-3
abundance: many
CDR3nt: TGTGCCAGCAGGGAGACTTCCACCCAAGCTTTCTTT
CDR3aa: CASRETSTQAFF

d_gene: NA
j_gene: TRBJ1-2
v_gene: TRBV28
abundance: NA
CDR3nt: TGTGCCAGCACCCCGGCATCGCGGGGTATCACCTTC
CDR3aa: CASTPASRGITF

d_gene: TRBD2
j_gene: TRBJ2-3
v_gene: TRBV20-1
abundance: many
CDR3nt: TGCAGTGCTAGACCGGTAGCGGGTCTCACAGATACGCAGTATTTT
CDR3aa: CSARPVAGLTDTQYF

d_gene: NA
j_gene: TRBJ2-7
v_gene: TRBV9
abundance: many
CDR3nt: TGTGCCAGCAGCGTAGGGGTCAATAACTACGAGCAGTACTTC
CDR3aa: CASSVGVNNYEQYF

d_gene: NA
j_gene: TRBJ2-7
v_gene: TRBV20-1
abundance: NA
CDR3nt: TGCAGTGCTAGTATGGGGCACCCCTACGAGCAGTACTTC
CDR3aa: CSASMGHPYEQYF

d_gene: NA
j_gene: TRBJ2-7
v_gene: TRBV4-2
abundance: many
CDR3nt: TGTGCCAGCAGCCAAACCAGGGCCTACGAGCAGTACTTC
CDR3aa: CASSQTRAYEQYF

d_gene: NA
j_gene: TRBJ1-6
v_gene: TRBV4-1
abundance: few
CDR3nt: TGCGCCAGCAGCCAACAACCGACTTCCCATAATTCACCCCTCCACTTT
CDR3aa: CASSQQPTSHNSPLHF